The clone carrying this TCR beta chain was recorded at least ten times. The sample is drawn from a study of identical twins. TCRdb independently ran MiXCR on the 5' RACE reads; one entry per CDR3 protein. The sample includes 400,000 to 550,000 distinct CDR3 sequences, about 13% of them seen just once. Germline CDR1 and CDR2: DFQATT and SNEGSKA (reference sequence). V lost 2 bases and J lost 1, with 7 bases in between. This CDR3 has 13 residues. This sample was shared with a second study, whose subject was yellow fever vaccine responses in identical twins.

The source material was CD4+ T cells sorted from blood. The clonotype was recovered from a woman aged 18-29 years in good health. The chain carries TRBV20-1 and TRBJ2-3; D gene uncertain. The CDR3 region is CSARIGGTDTQYF. CDR3 sequence (DNA): TGCAGTGCTAGAATCGGAGGCACAGATACGCAGTATTTT.